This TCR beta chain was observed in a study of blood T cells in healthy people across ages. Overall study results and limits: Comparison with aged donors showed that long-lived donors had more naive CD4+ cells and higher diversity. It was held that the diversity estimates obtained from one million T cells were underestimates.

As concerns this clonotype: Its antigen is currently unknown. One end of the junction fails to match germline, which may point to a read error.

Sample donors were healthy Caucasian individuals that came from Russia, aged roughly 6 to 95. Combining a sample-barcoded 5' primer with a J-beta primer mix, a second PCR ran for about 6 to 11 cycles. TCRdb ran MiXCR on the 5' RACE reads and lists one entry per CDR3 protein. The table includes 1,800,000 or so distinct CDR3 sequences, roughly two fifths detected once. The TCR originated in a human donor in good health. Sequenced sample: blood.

CDR3 protein: CASSLFGSATNEKRFF. As DNA, the CDR3 is TGTGCCAGCAGTTTATTTGGCAGTGCAACTAATGAAAAACGGTTTTTT. J is TRBJ1-4 and V is TRBV12-3 or TRBV12-4; D is unresolved. This CDR3 is 16 amino acids long.